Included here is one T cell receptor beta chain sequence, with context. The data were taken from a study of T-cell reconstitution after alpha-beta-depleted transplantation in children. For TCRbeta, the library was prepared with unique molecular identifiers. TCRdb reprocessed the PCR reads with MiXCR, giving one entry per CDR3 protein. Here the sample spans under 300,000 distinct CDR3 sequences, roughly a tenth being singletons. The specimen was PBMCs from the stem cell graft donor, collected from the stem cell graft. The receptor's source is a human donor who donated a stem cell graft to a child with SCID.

The CDR3 bases are TGTGCCAGCGGTGCAGGGGGCTTGTATGGCTACACCTTC. Translation gives CASGAGGLYGYTF. The chain has TRBV2 and TRBJ1-2; TRBD1 matches 8 bases. V shed 8 bases, J shed 5 bases, and the junction held 7 bases outside the gene matches. Germline V lookup: CDR1 SNHLY, CDR2 FYNNEI. This CDR3 spans 13 amino acids.